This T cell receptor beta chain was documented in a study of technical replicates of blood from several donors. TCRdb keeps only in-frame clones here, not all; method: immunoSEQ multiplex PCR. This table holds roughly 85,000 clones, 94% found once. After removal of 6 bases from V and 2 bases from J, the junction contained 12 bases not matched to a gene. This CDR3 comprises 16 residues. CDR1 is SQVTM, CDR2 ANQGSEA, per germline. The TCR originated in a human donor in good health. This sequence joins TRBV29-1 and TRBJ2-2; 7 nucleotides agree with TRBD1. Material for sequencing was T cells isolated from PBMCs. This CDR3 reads CSVREIQGDNTGELFF. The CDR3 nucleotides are TGCAGCGTGAGGGAAATTCAGGGGGACAACACCGGGGAGCTGTTTTTT.